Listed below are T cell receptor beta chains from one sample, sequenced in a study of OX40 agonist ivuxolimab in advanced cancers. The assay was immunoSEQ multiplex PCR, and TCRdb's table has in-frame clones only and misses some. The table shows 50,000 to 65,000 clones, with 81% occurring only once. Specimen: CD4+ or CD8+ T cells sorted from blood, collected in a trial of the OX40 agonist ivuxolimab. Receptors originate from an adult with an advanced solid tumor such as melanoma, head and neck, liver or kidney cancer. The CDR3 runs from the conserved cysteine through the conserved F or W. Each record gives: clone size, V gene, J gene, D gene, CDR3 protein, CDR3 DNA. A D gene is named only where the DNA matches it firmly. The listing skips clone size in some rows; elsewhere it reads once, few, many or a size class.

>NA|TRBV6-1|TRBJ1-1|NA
CASSEAVEAFF
TGTGCCAGCAGTGAAGCGGTGGAAGCTTTCTTT
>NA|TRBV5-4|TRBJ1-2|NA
CASRPQSLNYGYTF
TGTGCCAGCAGGCCACAGAGCCTTAACTATGGCTACACCTTC
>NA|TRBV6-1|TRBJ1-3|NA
CGAGGSTIYF
TGTGGGGCGGGGGGGAGCACCATATATTTT
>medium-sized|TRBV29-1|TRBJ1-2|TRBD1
CSVADRVYGYTF
TGCAGCGTTGCGGACAGGGTCTATGGCTACACCTTC
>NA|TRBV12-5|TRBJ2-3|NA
CASGKGQAITDTQYF
TGTGCTAGTGGAAAGGGACAAGCAATCACAGATACGCAGTATTTT
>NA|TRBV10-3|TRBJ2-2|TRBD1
CAISRQGSTGELFF
TGTGCCATCAGCAGACAGGGGAGCACCGGGGAGCTGTTTTTT
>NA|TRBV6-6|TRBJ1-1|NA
CASSSGFDAEAFF
TGTGCCAGCAGTTCTGGTTTTGACGCTGAAGCTTTCTTT
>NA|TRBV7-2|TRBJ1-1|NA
CASSLATTEAFF
TGTGCCAGCAGCTTAGCGACCACTGAAGCTTTCTTT
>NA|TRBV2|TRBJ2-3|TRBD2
CAGAWEGDTQYF
TGTGCCGGTGCTTGGGAGGGGGATACGCAGTATTTT
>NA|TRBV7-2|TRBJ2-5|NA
CASSLATIGETQYF
TGTGCCAGCAGCTTAGCGACAATTGGAGAGACCCAGTACTTC
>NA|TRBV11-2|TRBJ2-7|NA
CASSLGHTSPYEQYF
TGTGCCAGCAGCTTAGGACACACCAGTCCCTACGAGCAGTACTTC
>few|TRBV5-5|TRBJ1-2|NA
CASSPPGPGYTF
TGTGCCAGCAGCCCGCCAGGGCCTGGCTACACCTTC
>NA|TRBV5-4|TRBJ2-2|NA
CASSLEGAARVNTGELFF
TGTGCCAGCAGCTTGGAAGGGGCGGCCAGGGTGAACACCGGGGAGCTGTTTTTT
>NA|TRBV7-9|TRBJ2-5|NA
CASSLRGHGQETQYF
TGTGCCAGCAGCCTAAGAGGACATGGTCAAGAGACCCAGTACTTC
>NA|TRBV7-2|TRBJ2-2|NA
CASSLVSVANTGELFF
TGTGCCAGCAGCTTAGTAAGCGTCGCGAACACCGGGGAGCTGTTTTTT
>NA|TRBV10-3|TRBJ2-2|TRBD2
CAIRARAAGGSTGELFF
TGTGCCATCAGGGCCCGGGCAGCGGGGGGAAGTACCGGGGAGCTGTTTTTT
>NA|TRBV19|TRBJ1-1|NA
CASQGVFEAFF
TGTGCCAGCCAGGGAGTATTTGAAGCTTTCTTT
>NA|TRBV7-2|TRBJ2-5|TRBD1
CASSLVGTGESETQYF
TGTGCCAGCAGCTTAGTAGGGACAGGGGAGTCGGAGACCCAGTACTTC
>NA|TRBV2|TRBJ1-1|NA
CASRIRVFGGRVSDTEAFF
TGTGCCAGCAGGATCCGAGTTTTTGGGGGGCGCGTATCTGACACTGAAGCTTTCTTT
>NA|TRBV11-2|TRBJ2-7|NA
CASSFSAPEQYF
TGTGCCAGCAGCTTCTCAGCCCCCGAGCAGTACTTC
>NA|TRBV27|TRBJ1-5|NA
CASSFVGDQPQHF
TGTGCCAGCAGTTTCGTAGGCGATCAGCCCCAGCATTTT